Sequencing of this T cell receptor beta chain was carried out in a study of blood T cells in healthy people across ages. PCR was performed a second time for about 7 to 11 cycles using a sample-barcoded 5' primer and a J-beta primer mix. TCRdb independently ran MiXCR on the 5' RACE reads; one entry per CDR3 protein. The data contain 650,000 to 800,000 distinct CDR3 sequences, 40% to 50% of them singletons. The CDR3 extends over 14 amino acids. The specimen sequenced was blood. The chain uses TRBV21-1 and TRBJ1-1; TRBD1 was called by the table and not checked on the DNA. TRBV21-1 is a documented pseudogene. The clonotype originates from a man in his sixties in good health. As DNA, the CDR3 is TGTGCCAGCAGAGCCGGGACAGGGGCCACTGAAGCTTTCTTT. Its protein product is CASRAGTGATEAFF.